This TCR beta chain was profiled in a study of human T cells and chemical hapten exposure. Time point defined: pre-sensitization, week 0. Stated treatment: therapeutic diphenylcyclopropenone sensitization with weekly scalp DPC. This clonotype has just a few counts. Germline V gives CDR1 WSHSY, CDR2 SAAADI. This CDR3 region has 13 residues. Between the trimmed V and J ends, which lost 6 bases and 0 bases, there was a span of 7 bases. TCRdb re-called the RACE reads through MiXCR, storing one row per CDR3 protein. This sample yields about 260,000 distinct CDR3 sequences, of which around 9.3% are seen a single time; approximately 2.2% belongs to the top ten.

The rearrangement joins TRBV10-2 to TRBJ2-3; no firm D call. Material: whole blood, obtained in connection with sensitization to the hapten diphenylcyclopropenone (DPC). The sequence derives from a woman aged 40-49 years with alopecia areata. Some clones in this sample may be carry-over from other donors' samples. The CDR3 DNA follows: TGCGCCAGCAGAGAGACCAGCACAGATACGCAGTATTTT. Residues: CASRETSTDTQYF.